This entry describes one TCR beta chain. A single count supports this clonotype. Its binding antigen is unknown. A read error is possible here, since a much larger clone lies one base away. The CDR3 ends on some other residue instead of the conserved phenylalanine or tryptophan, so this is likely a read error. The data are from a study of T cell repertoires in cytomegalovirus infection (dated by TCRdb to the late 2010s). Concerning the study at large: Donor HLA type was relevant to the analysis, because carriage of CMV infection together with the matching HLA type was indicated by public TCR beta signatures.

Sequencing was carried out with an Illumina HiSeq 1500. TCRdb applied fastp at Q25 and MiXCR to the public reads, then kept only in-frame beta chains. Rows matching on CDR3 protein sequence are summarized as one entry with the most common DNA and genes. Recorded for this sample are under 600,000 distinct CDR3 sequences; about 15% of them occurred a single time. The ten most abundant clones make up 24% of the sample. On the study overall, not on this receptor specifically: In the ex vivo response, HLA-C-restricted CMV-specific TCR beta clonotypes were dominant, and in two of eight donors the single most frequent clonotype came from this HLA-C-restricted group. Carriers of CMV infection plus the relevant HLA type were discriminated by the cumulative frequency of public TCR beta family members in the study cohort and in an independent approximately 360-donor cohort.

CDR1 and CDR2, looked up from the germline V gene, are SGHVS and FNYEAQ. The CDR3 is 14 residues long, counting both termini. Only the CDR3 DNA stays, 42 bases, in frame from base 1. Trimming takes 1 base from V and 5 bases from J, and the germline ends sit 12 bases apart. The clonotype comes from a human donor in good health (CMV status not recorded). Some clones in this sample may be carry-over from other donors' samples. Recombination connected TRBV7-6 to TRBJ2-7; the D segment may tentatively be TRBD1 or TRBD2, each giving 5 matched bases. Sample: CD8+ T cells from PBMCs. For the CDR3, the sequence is CASSLEVGADEQYL. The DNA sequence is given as TGTGCCAGCAGCTTAGAAGTCGGGGCCGACGAGCAGTACTTA.